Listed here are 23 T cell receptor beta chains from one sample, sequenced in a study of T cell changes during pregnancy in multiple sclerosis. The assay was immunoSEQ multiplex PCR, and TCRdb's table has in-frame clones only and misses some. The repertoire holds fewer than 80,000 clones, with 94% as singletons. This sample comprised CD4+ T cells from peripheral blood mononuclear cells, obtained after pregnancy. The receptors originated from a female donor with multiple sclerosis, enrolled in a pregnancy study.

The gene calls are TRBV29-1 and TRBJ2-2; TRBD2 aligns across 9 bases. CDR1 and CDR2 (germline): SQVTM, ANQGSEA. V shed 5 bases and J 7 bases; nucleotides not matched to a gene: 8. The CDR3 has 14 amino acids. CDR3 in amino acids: CSVSTGLAHGELFF. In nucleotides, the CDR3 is TGCAGCGTTTCTACTGGACTAGCGCACGGGGAGCTGTTTTTT.

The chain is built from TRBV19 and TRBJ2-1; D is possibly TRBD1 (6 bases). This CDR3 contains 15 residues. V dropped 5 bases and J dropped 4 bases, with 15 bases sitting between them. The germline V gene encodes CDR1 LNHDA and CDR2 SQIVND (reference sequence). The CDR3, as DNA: TGTGCCAGTAGTGTAAGACAGGAAATGTACAATGAGCAGTTCTTC. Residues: CASSVRQEMYNEQFF.

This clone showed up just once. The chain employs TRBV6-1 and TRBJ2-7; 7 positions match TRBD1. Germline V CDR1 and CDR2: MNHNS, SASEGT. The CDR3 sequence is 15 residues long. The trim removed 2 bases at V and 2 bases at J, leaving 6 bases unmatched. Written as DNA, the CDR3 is TGTGCCAGCAGTGAAATAGGGGGCGCCCCCTACGAGCAGTACTTC. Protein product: CASSEIGGAPYEQYF.

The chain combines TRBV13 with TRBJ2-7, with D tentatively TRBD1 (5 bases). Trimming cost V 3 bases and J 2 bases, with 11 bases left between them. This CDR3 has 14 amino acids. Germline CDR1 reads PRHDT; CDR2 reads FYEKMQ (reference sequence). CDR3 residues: CASSFGRATYEQYF. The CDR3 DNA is TGTGCCAGCAGCTTCGGCAGGGCCACCTACGAGCAGTACTTC.

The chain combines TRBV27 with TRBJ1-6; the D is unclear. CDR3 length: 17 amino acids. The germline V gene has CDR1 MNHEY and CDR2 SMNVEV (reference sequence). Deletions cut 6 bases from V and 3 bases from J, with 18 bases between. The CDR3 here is CASRLIANQDYNSPLHF. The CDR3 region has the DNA TGTGCCAGCAGGCTTATCGCCAACCAGGACTATAATTCACCCCTCCACTTT.

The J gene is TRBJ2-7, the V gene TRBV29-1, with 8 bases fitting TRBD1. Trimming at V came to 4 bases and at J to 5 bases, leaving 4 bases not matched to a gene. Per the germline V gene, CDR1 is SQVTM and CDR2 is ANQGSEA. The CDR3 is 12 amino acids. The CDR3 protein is CSVGGDRNEQYF. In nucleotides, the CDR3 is TGCAGCGTTGGGGGGGACAGGAACGAGCAGTACTTC.

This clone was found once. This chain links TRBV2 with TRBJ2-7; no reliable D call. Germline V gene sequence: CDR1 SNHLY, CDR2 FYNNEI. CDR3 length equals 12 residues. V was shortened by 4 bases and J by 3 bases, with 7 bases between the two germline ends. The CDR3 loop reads CASSAGGYEQYF. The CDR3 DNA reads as TGTGCCAGCAGTGCCGGCGGCTACGAGCAGTACTTC.

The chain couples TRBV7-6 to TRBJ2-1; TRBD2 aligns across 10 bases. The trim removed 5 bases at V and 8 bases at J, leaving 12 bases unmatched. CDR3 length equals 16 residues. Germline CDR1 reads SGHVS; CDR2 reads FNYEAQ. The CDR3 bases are TGTGCCAGCAGCCGCATTCTAGCGGGAGTAAGGGATGAGCAGTTCTTC. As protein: CASSRILAGVRDEQFF.

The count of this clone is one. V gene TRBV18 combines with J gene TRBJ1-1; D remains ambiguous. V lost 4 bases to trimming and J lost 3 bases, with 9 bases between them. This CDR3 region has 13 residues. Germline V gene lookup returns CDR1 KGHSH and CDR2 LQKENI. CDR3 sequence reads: CASSQARDTEAFF. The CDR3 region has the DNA TGTGCCAGCTCACAAGCGCGGGACACTGAAGCTTTCTTT.

Written as DNA, the CDR3 is TGTGCCAGCAGTTCCCGACTGCGCGAGCAGTACTTC. Protein: CASSSRLREQYF. V and J are TRBV6-5 and TRBJ2-7; the D is unclear. V was cut by 4 bases and J by 6 bases, with 10 bases left in between. Germline V lookup: CDR1 MNHEY, CDR2 SVGAGI. This CDR3 region has 12 residues.

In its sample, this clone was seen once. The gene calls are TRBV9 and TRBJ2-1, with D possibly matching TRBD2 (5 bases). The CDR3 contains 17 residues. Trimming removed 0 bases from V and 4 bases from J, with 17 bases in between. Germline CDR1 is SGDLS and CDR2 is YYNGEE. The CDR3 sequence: CASSVGFYSVLYNEQFF. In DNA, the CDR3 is TGTGCCAGCAGCGTAGGTTTTTATAGCGTCCTTTACAATGAGCAGTTCTTC.

The CDR3 region is CASSQGLAGPNEQFF. CDR3 DNA: TGCGCCAGCAGCCAGGGACTAGCGGGGCCCAATGAGCAGTTCTTC. V and J are TRBV4-1 and TRBJ2-1, with 13 bases lining up with TRBD2. Germline V gene sequence: CDR1 MGHRA, CDR2 YSYEKL. This CDR3 spans 15 amino acids. The trim removed 3 bases at V and 6 bases at J, leaving 2 bases unmatched.

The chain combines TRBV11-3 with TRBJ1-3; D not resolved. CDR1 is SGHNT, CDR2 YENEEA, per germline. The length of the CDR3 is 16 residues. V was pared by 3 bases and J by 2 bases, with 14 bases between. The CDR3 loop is CASSFKHGSPGNTIYF. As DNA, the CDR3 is TGTGCCAGCAGCTTCAAACACGGGAGTCCTGGAAACACCATATATTTT.

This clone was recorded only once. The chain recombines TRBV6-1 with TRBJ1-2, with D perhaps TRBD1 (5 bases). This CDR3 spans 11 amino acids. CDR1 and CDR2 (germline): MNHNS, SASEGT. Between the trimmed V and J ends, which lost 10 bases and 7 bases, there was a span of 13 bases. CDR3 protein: CAIQEGFGYTF. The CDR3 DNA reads TGTGCCATCCAGGAGGGGTTTGGCTACACCTTC.

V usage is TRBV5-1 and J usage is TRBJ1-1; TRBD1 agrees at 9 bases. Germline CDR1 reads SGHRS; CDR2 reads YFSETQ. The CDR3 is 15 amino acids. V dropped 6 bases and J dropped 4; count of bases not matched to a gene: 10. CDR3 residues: CASNSQGAWGTEAFF. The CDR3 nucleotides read TGCGCCAGCAACTCACAGGGGGCGTGGGGCACTGAAGCTTTCTTT.

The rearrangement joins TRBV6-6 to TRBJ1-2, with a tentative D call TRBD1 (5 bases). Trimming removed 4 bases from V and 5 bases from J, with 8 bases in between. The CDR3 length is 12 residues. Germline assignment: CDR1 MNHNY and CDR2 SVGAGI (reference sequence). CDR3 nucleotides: TGTGCCAGCAGTTCGGGACTTTATGGCTACACCTTC. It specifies CASSSGLYGYTF.

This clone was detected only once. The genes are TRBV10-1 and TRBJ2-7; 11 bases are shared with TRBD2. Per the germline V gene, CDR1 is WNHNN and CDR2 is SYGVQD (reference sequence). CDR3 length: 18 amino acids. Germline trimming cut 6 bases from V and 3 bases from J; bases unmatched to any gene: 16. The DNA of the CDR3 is TGCGCCAGCAGAGCCGGAACAAACACTAGCGGGAGAGACTACGAGCAGTACTTC. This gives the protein CASRAGTNTSGRDYEQYF.

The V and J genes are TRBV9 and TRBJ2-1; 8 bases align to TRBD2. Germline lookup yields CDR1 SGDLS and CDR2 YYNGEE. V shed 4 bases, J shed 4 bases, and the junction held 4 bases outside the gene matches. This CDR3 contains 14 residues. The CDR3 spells CASSSGGGYNEQFF. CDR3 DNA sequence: TGTGCCAGCAGCTCCGGGGGGGGATACAATGAGCAGTTCTTC.

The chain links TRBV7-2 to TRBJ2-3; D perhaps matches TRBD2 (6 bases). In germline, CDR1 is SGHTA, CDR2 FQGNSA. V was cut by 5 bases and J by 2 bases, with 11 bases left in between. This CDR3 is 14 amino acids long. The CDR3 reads CASSRGLFTDTQYF. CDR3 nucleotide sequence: TGTGCCAGCAGCAGGGGACTCTTCACAGATACGCAGTATTTT.

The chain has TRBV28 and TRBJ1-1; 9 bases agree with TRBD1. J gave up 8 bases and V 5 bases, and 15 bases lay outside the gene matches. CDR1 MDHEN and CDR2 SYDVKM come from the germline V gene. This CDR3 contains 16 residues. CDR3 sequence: CASSLWTTGGVSEAFF. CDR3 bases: TGTGCCAGCAGTCTTTGGACGACAGGGGGGGTTTCGGAAGCTTTCTTT.

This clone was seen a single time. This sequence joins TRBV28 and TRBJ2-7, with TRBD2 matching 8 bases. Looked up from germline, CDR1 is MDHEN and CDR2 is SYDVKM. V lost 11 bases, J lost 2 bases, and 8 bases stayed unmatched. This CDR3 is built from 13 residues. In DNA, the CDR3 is TGTGCCGCTGGGGCTAGCGGGCCCTACGAGCAGTACTTC. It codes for CAAGASGPYEQYF.

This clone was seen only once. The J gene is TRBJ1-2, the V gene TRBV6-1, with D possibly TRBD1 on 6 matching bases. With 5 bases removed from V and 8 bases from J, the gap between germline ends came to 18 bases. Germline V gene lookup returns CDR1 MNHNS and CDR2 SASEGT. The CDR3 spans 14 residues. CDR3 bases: TGTGCCAGCAGTCTCGGGCCGGCGGGGGGCGGCTACACCTTC. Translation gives CASSLGPAGGGYTF.

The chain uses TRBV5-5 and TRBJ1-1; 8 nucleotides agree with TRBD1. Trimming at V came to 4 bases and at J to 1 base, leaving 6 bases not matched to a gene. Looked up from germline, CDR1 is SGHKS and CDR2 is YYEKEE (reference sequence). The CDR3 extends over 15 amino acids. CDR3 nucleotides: TGTGCCAGCAGCATTTGGGACAGGCCGAACACTGAAGCTTTCTTT. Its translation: CASSIWDRPNTEAFF.